Included here is one T cell receptor beta chain sequence, with context. Patients affected by ophthalmopathy presented a Clinical Activity Score of at least 3, a NOSPECS grade of at least 4, and disease duration below 3 months. The data were obtained in a study of T cells in Graves' hyperthyroidism and ophthalmopathy. Study summary: Blood from the periphery was taken at initial diagnosis, before any treatment.

Amplified regions were TCR beta CDR3 sequences from RNA transcripts. When the TCR CDR3 underwent first-round RT-PCR, the HTBI primer set was used. From the multiplex PCR reads, TCRdb called clonotypes with MiXCR, one entry per CDR3 protein. The sample shows roughly 560,000 distinct CDR3 sequences, roughly 14% of them seen only once. CDR1 is SGHDN, CDR2 FVKESK, per germline. After removal of 3 bases from V and 4 bases from J, the junction contained 5 bases not matched to a gene. This CDR3 spans 14 amino acids. Sequences were obtained from blood. This chain uses TRBV14 with TRBJ1-2; 7 bases are a match to TRBD1. The clonotype originates from a woman aged 40 to 49 with Graves' ophthalmopathy. DNA of the CDR3: TGTGCCAGCAGCCATACGGGACAGACCTATGGCTACACCTTC. This encodes CASSHTGQTYGYTF.